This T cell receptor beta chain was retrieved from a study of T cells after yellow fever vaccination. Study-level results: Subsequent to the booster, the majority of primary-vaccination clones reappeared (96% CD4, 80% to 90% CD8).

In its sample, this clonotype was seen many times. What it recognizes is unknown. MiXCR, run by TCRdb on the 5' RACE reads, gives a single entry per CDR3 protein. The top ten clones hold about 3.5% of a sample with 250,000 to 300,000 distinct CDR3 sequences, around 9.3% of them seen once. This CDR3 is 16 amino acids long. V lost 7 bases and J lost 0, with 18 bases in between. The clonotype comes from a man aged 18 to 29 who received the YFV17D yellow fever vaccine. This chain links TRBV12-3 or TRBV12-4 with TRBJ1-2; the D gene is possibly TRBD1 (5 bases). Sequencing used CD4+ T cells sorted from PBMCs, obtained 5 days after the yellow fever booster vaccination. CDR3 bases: TGTGCCAGCACCCCTCGGGGACTGTCTTCTAACTATGGCTACACCTTC. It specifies CASTPRGLSSNYGYTF.